These T cell receptor beta chains were read from a single sample in a study of CD8 T cells in Susac syndrome. MiXCR, applied by TCRdb to the immunoSEQ multiplex PCR reads, yields one record per CDR3 protein. The table records fewer than 150,000 distinct CDR3 sequences, about 96% of them present only once. Sequenced sample: CD4+ T cells from PBMCs. All receptors come from a human donor in good health. Each CDR3 is given without its conserved first and last residue.

j_call cdr3_length v_call cdr3_aa
TRBJ2-3 14 TRBV12-3/TRBV12-4 ASSLEAVPATDTQY
TRBJ2-3 15 TRBV30 AWGIGRTSHSTDTQY
TRBJ2-2 11 TRBV14 ASSQAPAGELF
TRBJ2-5 11 TRBV30 AWRFTGRETQY
TRBJ2-5 11 TRBV18 ASSLNYQETQY
TRBJ2-5 13 TRBV19 ASSAGTAGPETQY
TRBJ2-1 13 TRBV5-1 ASSLAGGLAGEQF
TRBJ2-7 12 TRBV4-2 ASTPSLRDYEQY
TRBJ2-1 12 TRBV15 ATSRDRGGGEQF
TRBJ2-1 15 TRBV7-9 ASSLAGAGGSYNEQF
TRBJ2-2 12 TRBV5-1 ASSLASRTGELF
TRBJ2-4 13 TRBV18 ASSSPPPTESLQY
TRBJ2-7 10 TRBV19 ASRGPTYEQY
TRBJ1-5 13 TRBV6-1 ASRASGGSNQPQH
TRBJ1-4 13 TRBV6-5 ASSYLQGGSEKLF
TRBJ1-4 12 TRBV2 ASSPGQGHEKLF
TRBJ2-7 13 TRBV12-3/TRBV12-4 ASEGTSGGMSEQY